The 24 T cell receptor beta chains below come from one sample, sequenced in a study of T-cell memory formation after mild COVID-19. Using its own MiXCR run on the 5' RACE reads, TCRdb lists one record per CDR3 protein. The sample has over 150,000 distinct CDR3 sequences, 20% to 25% seen once. Sequenced input: PBMCs or a T cell subset sorted from them (not recorded which). The receptors stem from an adult woman who had mild COVID-19 (a few samples of this study predate the infection). Cell type and time point are not known.

The rearrangement links TRBV6-5 to TRBJ2-3, with D unresolved. The CDR3 contains 15 residues. The germline V and J ends were trimmed by 0 bases and 0 bases, with 7 bases remaining between them. Germline CDR1 and CDR2: MNHEY and SVGAGI. CDR3 in amino acids: CASSYSGFSTDTQYF. The CDR3 DNA reads TGTGCCAGCAGTTACTCAGGGTTTAGCACAGATACGCAGTATTTT.

The rearrangement uses TRBV4-3 and TRBJ2-2; tentatively, D is TRBD1 or TRBD2 (5 bases each). The germline gives CDR1 LGHNA, CDR2 YSLEER. This CDR3 has 17 residues. With 1 base removed from V and 6 bases from J, the gap between germline ends came to 18 bases. Here the CDR3 reads CASSQVWGSAVPGELFF. For the CDR3, the DNA is TGCGCCAGCAGCCAAGTTTGGGGGAGCGCTGTTCCCGGGGAGCTGTTTTTT.

This clonotype was found once. The V and J genes are TRBV7-2 and TRBJ2-7; TRBD2 matches 10 bases. The V gene's germline CDR1 is SGHTA and CDR2 FQGNSA. The CDR3 is 14 residues long. Trimming cost V 5 bases and J 3 bases; bases outside gene matches: 4. The CDR3 DNA reads as TGTGCCAGCAGCCCTAGCGGGAGTTACTACGAGCAGTACTTC. This sequence encodes CASSPSGSYYEQYF.

This clonotype was counted between two and nine times. The chain links TRBV9 to TRBJ1-1, with 9 bases lining up with TRBD1. Germline CDR1 reads SGDLS; CDR2 reads YYNGEE. V shed 3 bases, J shed 3 bases, and the junction held 3 bases outside the gene matches. The CDR3 contains 14 residues. Here the CDR3 reads CASSARQGDTEAFF. Here the CDR3 DNA reads TGTGCCAGCAGCGCCCGACAGGGGGACACTGAAGCTTTCTTT.

The rearrangement uses TRBV24-1 and TRBJ2-2; D is unclear. V was trimmed by 0 bases and J by 5 bases, leaving 9 bases between them. Germline assignment: CDR1 KGHDR and CDR2 SFDVKD. The CDR3 spans 15 residues. The CDR3 reads CATSDLGRRTGELFF. The CDR3 DNA follows: TGTGCCACCAGTGATTTGGGGCGAAGGACCGGGGAGCTGTTTTTT.

This clonotype came up many times. The gene calls are TRBV7-8 and TRBJ2-1; 8 bases are shared with TRBD2. CDR3 length equals 15 residues. Germline V gene lookup returns CDR1 SGHVS and CDR2 FQNEAQ. After removal of 6 bases from V and 7 bases from J, the junction contained 11 bases not matched to a gene. The CDR3 nucleotides are TGTGCCAGCAGAAACGCGCCCGGGACTAGTAATGAGCAGTTCTTC. Its translation: CASRNAPGTSNEQFF. The complete variable domain, with remaining parts taken from reference TRBV7-8 and TRBJ2-1, reads GAGVSQSPRYKVAKRGQDVALRCDPISGHVSLFWYQQALGQGPEFLTYFQNEAQLDKSGLPSDRFFAERPEGSVSTLKIQRTQQEDSAVYLCASRNAPGTSNEQFFGPGTRLTVL.

This clonotype was observed a handful of times. The chain joins TRBV27 to TRBJ2-7; D is ambiguous. The germline V gene encodes CDR1 MNHEY and CDR2 SMNVEV (reference sequence). Trimming left V 3 bases short and J 3 bases short, with 9 bases between. This CDR3 region has 13 residues. The CDR3 bases are TGTGCCAGCAGTTTTTCCTCTTACTACGAGCAGTACTTC. Its translation: CASSFSSYYEQYF.

This clonotype appeared a few times. The V and J genes are TRBV30 and TRBJ2-2; D is undetermined. CDR1 and CDR2 from the germline V gene are GTSNPN and SVGIG (reference sequence). V was shortened by 5 bases and J by 7 bases, with 8 bases between the two germline ends. This CDR3 is built from 11 residues. CDR3 amino acids: CAWDTGGELFF. The CDR3 DNA sequence: TGTGCCTGGGATACCGGCGGGGAGCTGTTTTTT.

This clonotype came up a few times. CDR3 bases: TGTGCCAGCAGCTTCCCAGCGGGAGCCTACAATGAGCAGTTCTTC. As protein: CASSFPAGAYNEQFF. The chain is built from TRBV6-2 or TRBV6-3 and TRBJ2-1; 8 bases match TRBD2. Looked up from germline, CDR1 is MNHEY and CDR2 is SVGEGT. V was clipped by 6 bases and J by 2 bases; unmatched bases: 6. There are 15 residues in the CDR3.

In this sample, this clonotype turned up a few times. The chain combines TRBV10-3 with TRBJ2-1; TRBD2 aligns across 8 bases. Germline-derived CDR1 and CDR2 are ENHRY and SYGVKD. CDR3 size: 16 residues. Germline trimming cut 4 bases from V and 3 bases from J; bases unmatched to any gene: 8. In DNA, the CDR3 is TGTGCCATCAGTGCGATACGGGAGGGTCTCTACAATGAGCAGTTCTTC. Its protein is CAISAIREGLYNEQFF.

CDR3 DNA: TGTGCCAGCAGCCCCCACAGTAGCTCCTACAATGAGCAGTTCTTC. Translated: CASSPHSSSYNEQFF. The chain recombines TRBV27 with TRBJ2-1; the D is unclear. This CDR3 contains 15 residues. The germline gives CDR1 MNHEY, CDR2 SMNVEV (reference sequence). V lost 6 bases, J lost 0 bases, and 12 bases lay in between.

This chain uses TRBV29-1 with TRBJ2-7; the D is unclear. The CDR3 extends over 13 amino acids. Germline lookup yields CDR1 SQVTM and CDR2 ANQGSEA. The germline V and J ends were trimmed by 1 base and 0 bases, with 7 bases remaining between them. CDR3 protein: CSVEGETSYEQYF. The CDR3 DNA reads TGCAGCGTTGAAGGTGAAACCTCCTACGAGCAGTACTTC.

This clonotype was observed a handful of times. The V and J genes are TRBV12-3 or TRBV12-4 and TRBJ1-1; D is undetermined. CDR3 length: 14 residues. The ends were cut back, 2 bases at V and 1 base at J, with 8 bases in the middle. The CDR3 reads CASSLLGGNTEAFF. In nucleotides, the CDR3 is TGTGCCAGCAGTTTATTGGGAGGGAACACTGAAGCTTTCTTT.

This clonotype was observed many times. The chain employs TRBV5-1 and TRBJ2-1, with 10 nucleotides matching TRBD2. The CDR3 has 16 residues. With 4 bases clipped from V and 4 bases from J, the junction kept 8 bases outside the gene matches. Germline values: CDR1 SGHRS, CDR2 YFSETQ. This chain's CDR3 is CASSGRLAGVYNEQFF. CDR3 in DNA: TGCGCCAGCAGCGGGAGACTAGCGGGTGTATACAATGAGCAGTTCTTC.

This sequence joins TRBV27 and TRBJ1-1, with D possibly TRBD1 on 6 matching bases. The CDR3 has 14 amino acids. Germline CDR1 and CDR2: MNHEY and SMNVEV (reference sequence). V was clipped by 5 bases and J by 4 bases, with 14 bases between them. CDR3 loop: CASSLRQVFTEAFF. CDR3 nucleotides: TGTGCCAGCAGTCTCCGACAGGTATTCACTGAAGCTTTCTTT.

The V gene is TRBV10-3, the J gene TRBJ1-5, with no clear D. This CDR3 contains 13 residues. Trimming removed 10 bases at V and 7 bases at J, with 17 bases between. Germline V gene data show CDR1 as ENHRY and CDR2 as SYGVKD. CDR3 in amino acids: CATAIQDKQPQHF. CDR3 DNA: TGTGCCACCGCGATTCAAGACAAACAGCCCCAGCATTTT.

This rearrangement joins TRBV7-8 to TRBJ2-7, with D tentatively TRBD2 (6 bases). CDR1 and CDR2 (germline): SGHVS, FQNEAQ. This CDR3 spans 14 amino acids. Deletions cut 1 base from V and 3 bases from J, with 10 bases between. The CDR3 bases are TGTGCCAGCAGCTTAGTCTCGCGGGACTACGAGCAGTACTTC. Translated, it gives CASSLVSRDYEQYF. Based on the CDR3 plus reference TRBV7-8 and TRBJ2-7, the full variable domain is GAGVSQSPRYKVAKRGQDVALRCDPISGHVSLFWYQQALGQGPEFLTYFQNEAQLDKSGLPSDRFFAERPEGSVSTLKIQRTQQEDSAVYLCASSLVSRDYEQYFGPGTRLTVT.

The chain joins TRBV4-1 to TRBJ2-1, with TRBD1 matching over 9 bases. This CDR3 comprises 20 residues. Germline CDR1 is MGHRA and CDR2 is YSYEKL. Trimming at V came to 3 bases and at J to 1 base, leaving 16 bases not matched to a gene. The CDR3 DNA is TGCGCCAGCAGCCACACTCTCCATGCCACAGGGGGCAGGTCCTACAATGAGCAGTTCTTC. As protein: CASSHTLHATGGRSYNEQFF.

The chain's CDR3 is CASSPLGGIYGYTF. The CDR3 DNA reads TGTGCCAGCAGTCCGCTGGGGGGGATCTATGGCTACACCTTC. This chain uses TRBV27 with TRBJ1-2; D is perhaps TRBD1 (5 bases). CDR3 size: 14 residues. V shed 5 bases and J shed 4 bases, with 14 bases lying between them. Germline CDR1 is MNHEY and CDR2 is SMNVEV (reference sequence).

This sequence joins TRBV7-6 and TRBJ2-3; 7 nucleotides agree with TRBD1. Germline V CDR1 and CDR2: SGHVS, FNYEAQ. V lost 3 bases, J lost 3 bases, and 9 bases stayed unmatched. This CDR3 is built from 16 residues. The CDR3 is CASSFADRDETDTQYF. The DNA of the CDR3 is TGTGCCAGCAGCTTCGCAGACAGGGACGAGACAGATACGCAGTATTTT.

This clonotype has a single count. V gene TRBV19 combines with J gene TRBJ2-3; maybe TRBD2 (6 bases). There are 13 residues in the CDR3. Trimming removed 5 bases from V and 8 bases from J, with 14 bases in between. Per the germline V gene, CDR1 is LNHDA and CDR2 is SQIVND (reference sequence). The CDR3 DNA sequence: TGTGCCAGTAGTGACACGACTAGTGGTACGCAGTATTTT. It specifies CASSDTTSGTQYF.

The gene calls are TRBV12-3 or TRBV12-4 and TRBJ2-7; 7 bases line up with TRBD2. V was pared by 7 bases and J by 1 base, with 10 bases of the junction left unmatched. There are 15 residues in the CDR3. CDR3 protein: CASIRGASGSYEQYF. CDR3 bases: TGTGCCAGCATAAGAGGGGCTAGCGGTTCCTACGAGCAGTACTTC.

J is TRBJ2-4 and V is TRBV21-1. TRBV21-1 is designated a pseudogene. The CDR3 has 17 residues. As DNA, the CDR3 is TGTGCCAGCAGCAAAGAAGGATGGATGGGAGCCAAAAACATTCAGTACTTC. Amino acids: CASSKEGWMGAKNIQYF.

The rearrangement uses TRBV24-1 and TRBJ2-5, with D possibly matching TRBD1 (6 bases). The V gene's germline CDR1 is KGHDR and CDR2 SFDVKD. Between the trimmed V and J ends, which lost 4 bases and 5 bases, there was a span of 19 bases. The CDR3 contains 16 residues. CDR3 loop: CATSDPDRGAWETQYF. The DNA of the CDR3 is TGTGCCACCAGTGACCCGGACAGAGGGGCGTGGGAGACCCAGTACTTC.